This entry concerns a single TCR beta chain. This specimen belongs to a study of OX40 agonist ivuxolimab in advanced cancers. Patients were ruled out by autoimmune disease history or systemic immunosuppression. The repertoire was sequenced with immunoSEQ multiplex PCR; TCRdb's copy has only in-frame clones and lacks some. Of 75,000 to 95,000 clones listed, around 87% are singletons. Germline loops: CDR1 SGDLS, CDR2 YYNGEE. Trimming shortened V by 0 bases and J by 7 bases, and 8 bases separated the two germline ends. The CDR3 length is 13 residues. This clonotype originated in an adult with an advanced solid tumor such as melanoma, head and neck, liver or kidney cancer. This specimen was CD4+ or CD8+ T cells sorted from blood, taken in a trial of the OX40 agonist ivuxolimab. The chain combines TRBV9 with TRBJ2-1; D is unresolved. The CDR3 spells CASSVGGLNEQFF. The DNA of the CDR3 is TGTGCCAGCAGCGTAGGGGGTTTGAATGAGCAGTTCTTC.